Described below is a single TCR beta chain sequence and its context. The sample holds a few counts of this clonotype. Its antigen specificity is not known. Base qualities are not provided; no much larger clone lies one nucleotide away. The sample's time point label is to be understood as: persistent/refractory GD, antithyroid drugs over 5 years with positive TRAb. For both TCR sequencing and RNA sequencing, RNA was extracted from PBMCs using TRIzol. The diagnosis of Graves' disease was made according to American Thyroid Association guidelines. Recruitment of patients was carried out at an endocrinology department in Xi'an, China. From each patient, approximately 9 milliliters of peripheral blood was collected into an EDTA anticoagulant tube. Ficoll Paque Plus density gradient separation was used to isolate PBMCs, and no further T cell sorting was done. An Agilent 2100 Bioanalyzer and agarose gel were used to check RNA quality, while a NanoDrop 2000 measured RNA concentration.

Preparation of the library involved multiplex PCR. Data came from an Illumina HiSeq 4000. To build TCR beta libraries, CDR3 regions were amplified by Arm-PCR using iRepertoire HTBI primers. PCR products were gel purified before sequencing. Processing in the source paper ran as follows. Across samples, 60 to 70 TRBV and 13 to 15 TRBJ segments were identified and used for gene usage analysis of CDR3 amino acid clonotypes. Filtered high-quality paired reads were merged into contigs using COPE and FqMerger. BLAST was used to align contigs to IMGT TRBV, TRBD and TRBJ reference genes, with CDR3 defined following IMGT. Clonotypes above 0.1% frequency were classified as highly expanded clones. Shannon entropy served as the measure of repertoire diversity, while the Gini coefficient captured V-J evenness. Clonotypes shared by more than one individual were considered public. TCRdb ran its own pipeline on the public reads, namely fastp trimming at Q25 and MiXCR clone calling, and kept in-frame beta chains. Rows merge per CDR3 protein into single entries with the most common DNA and genes. TCRdb's processing, not the authors', yielded these V and J calls. For this sample the table gives 400,000 to 600,000 distinct CDR3 sequences, of which around a fifth were detected only once. Together, the top ten hold 6.5% to 9% of the sample.

These data are taken from a study of regulatory T cells in long-lasting Graves disease (TCRdb year 2021). Study-wide context: Persistent Graves' disease was defined as persistently positive TSH receptor autoantibodies together with antithyroid drug treatment for over 5 years. The study was registered as a clinical trial and conducted in China. This study used TCR sequencing and RNA sequencing of peripheral blood to compare persistent Graves' disease patients against newly diagnosed Graves' disease patients. A total of about 33 samples underwent TCR sequencing, from around 13 patients with persistent Graves' disease and approximately 20 patients with newly diagnosed Graves' disease. Antithyroid drugs had been taken for roughly 10 years on average by persistent Graves' disease patients in the clinical cohort.

Beyond this particular receptor, the publication reports: Persistent Graves' disease patients showed lower TCR Shannon entropy and fewer highly expanded clones than newly diagnosed patients, suggesting clonal expansion. Only peripheral blood was studied, because thyroid tissue, the primary lesion, was inaccessible. Persistent patients shared more public clonotypes among themselves (approximately 2,500) than newly diagnosed patients did (about 900). Sequencing and analysis were limited to the TCR beta chain. Persistent disease showed preferential use of TRBV28, TRBJ1-2 and TRBJ2-5, whereas newly diagnosed disease favored TRBV20-1 and TRBJ2-1. The authors acknowledged the small sample size as a limitation that may reduce accuracy.

The CDR3 measures 12 amino acids from cysteine to phenylalanine. Solely the CDR3 DNA is kept, with 36 bases framed from the first base. Cut back by 10 bases and 4 bases, the V and J ends lie 14 bases apart. CDR1 and CDR2, looked up from the germline V gene, are ENHRY and SYGVKD. The source is a female donor with Graves disease. In this chain, TRBV10-3 is recombined with TRBJ2-7; the D gene assignment is ambiguous. Sequenced here: peripheral blood mononuclear cells (PBMCs), sampled when the disease was refractory, from a patient treated with antithyroid drugs. CDR3 sequence: CATKNSAYEQYF. The DNA is as follows: TGTGCCACCAAAAACAGTGCATACGAGCAGTACTTC.